Presented here are 20 T cell receptor beta chains from one specimen sequenced in a study of blood T cell repertoires in COVID-19. Repertoires were generated with immunoSEQ multiplex PCR, while TCRdb's copy carries only in-frame clones and drops some. The data hold about half a million clones, with approximately 83% observed a single time. Sequencing was performed on peripheral blood. The source of these receptors is a human donor in a cohort sampled during active COVID-19.

The chain links TRBV14 to TRBJ2-1; 8 positions agree with TRBD1. This CDR3 has 14 residues. Germline V gene lookup returns CDR1 SGHDN and CDR2 FVKESK. V gave up 3 bases and J gave up 9 bases; unmatched junction bases: 7. Here the CDR3 DNA reads TGTGCCAGCAGCCAGACAGGGGTTATCGCTGAGCAGTTCTTC. Translating gives CASSQTGVIAEQFF.

The V and J genes are TRBV5-1 and TRBJ2-1; TRBD1 aligns across 7 bases. The V gene's germline CDR1 is SGHRS and CDR2 YFSETQ. The CDR3 spans 14 residues. V dropped 2 bases and J dropped 3; count of bases not matched to a gene: 2. Here the CDR3 reads CASSLGQVYNEQFF. The DNA of the CDR3 is TGCGCCAGCAGCTTAGGACAGGTCTACAATGAGCAGTTCTTC.

This clone was picked up one time. The genes are TRBV6-5 and TRBJ1-1, with 7 bases identical to TRBD1. Germline V gives CDR1 MNHEY, CDR2 SVGAGI. The V and J ends lost 5 bases and 0 bases, in that order; junction bases with no gene match: 3. CDR3 length: 14 amino acids. CDR3 sequence (DNA): TGTGCCAGCAGTAACCAGGGGGTGAACACTGAAGCTTTCTTT. This gives the protein CASSNQGVNTEAFF.

The chain has TRBV7-9 and TRBJ1-5; 8 bases line up with TRBD1. This CDR3 is built from 14 residues. J lost 7 bases, V lost 4 bases, and 6 bases had no gene match. Germline loops: CDR1 SEHNR, CDR2 FQNEAQ (reference sequence). The DNA for the CDR3 is TGTGCCAGCAGCTCGACAGGGGAAAAACAGCCCCAGCATTTT. It codes for CASSSTGEKQPQHF.

The chain links TRBV5-4 to TRBJ2-7, with 9 positions matching TRBD2. J gave up 6 bases and V 0 bases, and 4 bases lay outside the gene matches. The CDR3 totals 14 residues. The V gene's germline CDR1 is SGHNT and CDR2 YYREEE (reference sequence). The DNA for the CDR3 is TGTGCCAGCAGCTTGGAGCGGGGGGCGGGCGAGCAGTACTTC. Its protein product is CASSLERGAGEQYF.

The count of this clone is one. The chain couples TRBV5-1 to TRBJ1-5, with TRBD1 as a possible D gene (5 bases). The V gene lost 0 bases and the J gene lost 2 bases, with 9 bases spanning the gap. CDR1 is SGHRS, CDR2 YFSETQ, per germline. CDR3 size: 15 residues. The chain's CDR3 is CASSLAGGRNQPQHF. As DNA, the CDR3 is TGCGCCAGCAGCTTGGCCGGGGGTCGCAATCAGCCCCAGCATTTT.

The chain joins TRBV19 to TRBJ1-5; D not resolved. Trimming stripped 5 bases from V and 2 bases from J, with 16 bases between. The CDR3 is made up of 16 amino acids. Germline lookup yields CDR1 LNHDA and CDR2 SQIVND (reference sequence). The CDR3 coding sequence is TGTGCCAGTAGTGTGAGAGGCCCAACGGGCAATCAGCCCCAGCATTTT. Its translation is CASSVRGPTGNQPQHF. Combining the CDR3 with reference TRBV19 and TRBJ1-5 gives the whole variable domain DGGITQSPKYLFRKEGQNVTLSCEQNLNHDAMYWYRQDPGQGLRLIYYSQIVNDFQKGDIAEGYSVSREKKESFPLTVTSAQKNPTAFYLCASSVRGPTGNQPQHFGDGTRLSIL.

V gene TRBV29-1 combines with J gene TRBJ1-1; D ambiguous. This CDR3 has 11 amino acids. CDR1 is SQVTM and CDR2 is ANQGSEA in the germline V gene. V dropped 4 bases and J dropped 4 bases, with 7 bases sitting between them. The CDR3 nucleotides read TGCAGCGTTGGGGAGGGCACTGAAGCTTTCTTT. Encoded protein: CSVGEGTEAFF. Supplemented by reference TRBV29-1 and TRBJ1-1, the full variable domain reads SAVISQKPSRDICQRGTSLTIQCQVDSQVTMMFWYRQQPGQSLTLIATANQGSEATYESGFVIDKFPISRPNLTFSTLTVSNMSPEDSSIYLCSVGEGTEAFFGQGTRLTVV.

The V call is TRBV24-1, the J call TRBJ2-5, with 12 bases lining up with TRBD1. The CDR3 has 17 residues. J lost 5 bases, V lost 3 bases, and 9 bases had no gene match. The germline V gene has CDR1 KGHDR and CDR2 SFDVKD. The CDR3 spells CATSDASGQGAWETQYF. Here the CDR3 DNA reads TGTGCCACCAGTGATGCTTCGGGACAGGGGGCGTGGGAGACCCAGTACTTC.

The CDR3 nucleotides are TGTGCCATCCTGGATCCGGGACTCCTCTACGAGCAGTACTTC. It codes for CAILDPGLLYEQYF. The chain links TRBV6-5 to TRBJ2-7, with TRBD2 as a possible D gene (6 bases). Trimming took off 10 bases at V and 3 bases at J, with 19 bases between the two ends. Germline assignment: CDR1 MNHEY and CDR2 SVGAGI. This CDR3 region has 14 residues.

The rearrangement links TRBV7-3 to TRBJ2-3; D not certain. Germline V lookup: CDR1 SGHTA, CDR2 FQGTGA. CDR3 length equals 16 residues. Trimming pared 4 bases from V and 0 bases from J, leaving 14 bases between. The CDR3 loop reads CASSSNTHPSTDTQYF. In DNA form, the CDR3 reads TGTGCCAGCAGCTCTAATACCCACCCGAGCACAGATACGCAGTATTTT.

The chain joins TRBV7-2 to TRBJ2-2; no reliable D call. Between the trimmed V and J ends, which lost 2 bases and 0 bases, there was a span of 10 bases. This CDR3 contains 16 residues. The germline V gene has CDR1 SGHTA and CDR2 FQGNSA. The CDR3: CASSLMGYPNTGELFF. The CDR3 DNA is TGTGCCAGCAGCTTAATGGGCTATCCGAACACCGGGGAGCTGTTTTTT. Complete variable domain (other parts from reference TRBV7-2 and TRBJ2-2): GAGVSQSPSNKVTEKGKDVELRCDPISGHTALYWYRQSLGQGLEFLIYFQGNSAPDKSGLPSDRFSAERTGGSVSTLTIQRTQQEDSAVYLCASSLMGYPNTGELFFGEGSRLTVL.

This clone was picked up a small number of times. V usage is TRBV2 and J usage is TRBJ2-1; 10 nucleotides align to TRBD2. CDR1 SNHLY and CDR2 FYNNEI come from the germline V gene. This CDR3 comprises 16 residues. Unmatched junction bases numbered 8, after V lost 7 bases and J lost 2 bases. CDR3 amino acids: CASKGGLAGAYNEQFF. The CDR3 DNA reads as TGTGCCAGCAAGGGGGGGCTAGCGGGAGCCTACAATGAGCAGTTCTTC.

The chain employs TRBV18 and TRBJ1-5; 7 positions agree with TRBD1. V shed 3 bases, J shed 5 bases, and the junction held 7 bases outside the gene matches. The CDR3 is 15 residues long. Germline loops: CDR1 KGHSH, CDR2 LQKENI. This CDR3 is CASSPTTGRDQPQHF. The CDR3 DNA reads as TGTGCCAGCTCACCCACGACAGGGAGAGATCAGCCCCAGCATTTT.

This clone was counted between two and nine times. The genes are TRBV6-5 and TRBJ2-5; perhaps TRBD2 as D (6 bases). The germline gives CDR1 MNHEY, CDR2 SVGAGI. Trimming shortened V by 4 bases and J by 2 bases, and 11 bases separated the two germline ends. The length of the CDR3 is 14 residues. In nucleotides, the CDR3 is TGTGCCAGCAGTTCCGGACTATTACAAGAGACCCAGTACTTC. It codes for CASSSGLLQETQYF.

The rearrangement joins TRBV7-8 to TRBJ2-1, with D tentatively TRBD2 (5 bases). The CDR3 totals 16 residues. Germline values: CDR1 SGHVS, CDR2 FQNEAQ. The ends were cut back, 0 bases at V and 3 bases at J, with 12 bases in the middle. CDR3: CASSLATGIFYNEQFF. The CDR3 coding sequence is TGTGCCAGCAGCTTAGCTACCGGGATTTTCTACAATGAGCAGTTCTTC.

The rearrangement joins TRBV5-4 to TRBJ1-4, with D uncertain. CDR1 is SGHNT, CDR2 YYREEE, per germline (reference sequence). The CDR3 totals 14 residues. V shed 1 base and J shed 2 bases, with 6 bases lying between them. CDR3 sequence (DNA): TGTGCCAGCAGCTTGTTCAGGACTAATGAAAAACTGTTTTTT. Translated: CASSLFRTNEKLFF.

The V and J genes are TRBV5-1 and TRBJ1-1, with 8 bases aligning to TRBD1. The V gene end was trimmed by 4 bases and the J gene end by 1 base; junction bases not matched to a gene: 6. The CDR3 covers 15 residues. Germline V CDR1 and CDR2: SGHRS, YFSETQ. The CDR3 region is CASSRRQGTNTEAFF. The CDR3 region has the DNA TGCGCCAGCAGCCGTAGACAGGGGACGAACACTGAAGCTTTCTTT.

To note about this clone: Mismatch with germline at one junction end may stem from a read error. The V gene is TRBV11-2, the J gene TRBJ1-2; 10 nucleotides align to TRBD1. Germline CDR1 is SGHAT and CDR2 is FQNNGV. CDR3 length: 15 residues. The chain's CDR3 is CASGLRTGGHYGYTF. The DNA for the CDR3 is TGTGCCAGCGGCTTACGGACAGGGGGACACTATGGCTACACCTTC.

V and J are TRBV7-2 and TRBJ1-5; D not certain. The CDR3 totals 13 residues. Germline V CDR1 and CDR2: SGHTA, FQGNSA. Trimming shortened V by 8 bases and J by 4 bases, and 12 bases separated the two germline ends. The CDR3 DNA follows: TGTGCCAGCTCGGTCAACGGGAATCAGCCCCAGCATTTT. This gives the protein CASSVNGNQPQHF.